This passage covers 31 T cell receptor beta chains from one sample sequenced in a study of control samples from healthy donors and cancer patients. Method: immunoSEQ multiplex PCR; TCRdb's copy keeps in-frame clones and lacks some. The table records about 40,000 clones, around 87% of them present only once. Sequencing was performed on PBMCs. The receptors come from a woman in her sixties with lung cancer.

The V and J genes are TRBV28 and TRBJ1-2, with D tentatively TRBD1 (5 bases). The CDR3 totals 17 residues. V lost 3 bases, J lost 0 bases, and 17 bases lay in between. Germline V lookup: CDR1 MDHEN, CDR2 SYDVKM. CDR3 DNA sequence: TGTGCCAGCAGTTTGCTCCTGGACACCCCTTCTAACTATGGCTACACCTTC. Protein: CASSLLLDTPSNYGYTF.

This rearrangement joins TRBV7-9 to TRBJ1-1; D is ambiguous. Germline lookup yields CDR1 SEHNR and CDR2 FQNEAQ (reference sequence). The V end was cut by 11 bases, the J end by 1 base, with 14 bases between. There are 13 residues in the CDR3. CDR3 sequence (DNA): TGTGCCGGGGTAGAAAGGGCGAACACTGAAGCTTTCTTT. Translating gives CAGVERANTEAFF.

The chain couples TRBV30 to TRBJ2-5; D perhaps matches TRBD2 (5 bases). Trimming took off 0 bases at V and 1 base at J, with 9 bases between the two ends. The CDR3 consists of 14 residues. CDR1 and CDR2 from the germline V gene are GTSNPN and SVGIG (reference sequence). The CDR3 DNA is TGTGCCTGGAGTGTTGGGAGCGGCCAAGAGACCCAGTACTTC. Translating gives CAWSVGSGQETQYF.

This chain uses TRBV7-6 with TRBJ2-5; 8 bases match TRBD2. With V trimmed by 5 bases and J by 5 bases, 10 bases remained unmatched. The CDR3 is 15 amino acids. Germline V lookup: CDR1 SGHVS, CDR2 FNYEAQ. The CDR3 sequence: CASSPGAGGQETQYF. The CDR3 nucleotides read TGTGCCAGCAGCCCGGGGGCGGGAGGACAGGAGACCCAGTACTTC.

CDR3 protein: CASSPSGGNEQFF. CDR3 nucleotides: TGTGCCAGCAGCCCCTCCGGGGGAAATGAGCAGTTCTTC. The chain joins TRBV28 to TRBJ2-1; possibly TRBD2 for D (6 bases). The length of the CDR3 is 13 residues. Germline CDR1 MDHEN, CDR2 SYDVKM. V was pared by 6 bases and J by 7 bases, with 13 bases between. The whole variable domain, remainder taken from reference TRBV28 and TRBJ2-1, is DVKVTQSSRYLVKRTGEKVFLECVQDMDHENMFWYRQDPGLGLRLIYFSYDVKMKEKGDIPEGYSVSREKKERFSLILESASTNQTSMYLCASSPSGGNEQFFGPGTRLTVL.

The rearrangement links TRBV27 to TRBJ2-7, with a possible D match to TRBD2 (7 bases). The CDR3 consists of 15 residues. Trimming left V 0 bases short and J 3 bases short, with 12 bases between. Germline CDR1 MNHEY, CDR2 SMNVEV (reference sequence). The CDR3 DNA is TGTGCCAGCAGTTTATCAGGGGGAGGGGACTACGAGCAGTACTTC. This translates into CASSLSGGGDYEQYF.

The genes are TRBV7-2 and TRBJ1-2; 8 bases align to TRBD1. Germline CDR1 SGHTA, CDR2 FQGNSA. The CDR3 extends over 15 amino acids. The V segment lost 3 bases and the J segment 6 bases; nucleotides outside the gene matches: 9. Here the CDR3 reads CASSFRGTGDNGYTF. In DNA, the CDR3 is TGTGCCAGCAGCTTCAGAGGGACAGGTGACAATGGCTACACCTTC.

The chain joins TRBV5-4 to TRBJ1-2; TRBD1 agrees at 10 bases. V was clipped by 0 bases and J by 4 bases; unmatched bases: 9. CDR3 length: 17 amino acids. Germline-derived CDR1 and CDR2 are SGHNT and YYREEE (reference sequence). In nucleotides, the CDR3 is TGTGCCAGCAGCTTGGAGTGGACAGGGGGAGGAGGCTATGGCTACACCTTC. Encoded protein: CASSLEWTGGGGYGYTF.

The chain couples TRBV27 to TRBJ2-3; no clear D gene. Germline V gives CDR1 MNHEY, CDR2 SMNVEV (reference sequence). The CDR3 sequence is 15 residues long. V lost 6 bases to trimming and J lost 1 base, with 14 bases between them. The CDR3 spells CASSLERSRTDTQYF. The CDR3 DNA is TGTGCCAGCAGCCTTGAAAGGAGTCGCACAGATACGCAGTATTTT.

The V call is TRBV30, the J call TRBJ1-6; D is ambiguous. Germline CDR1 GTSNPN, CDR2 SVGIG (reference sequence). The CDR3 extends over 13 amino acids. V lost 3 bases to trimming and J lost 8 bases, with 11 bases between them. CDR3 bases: TGTGCCTGGAGGGACCGTCGGGATTCACCCCTCCACTTT. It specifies CAWRDRRDSPLHF.

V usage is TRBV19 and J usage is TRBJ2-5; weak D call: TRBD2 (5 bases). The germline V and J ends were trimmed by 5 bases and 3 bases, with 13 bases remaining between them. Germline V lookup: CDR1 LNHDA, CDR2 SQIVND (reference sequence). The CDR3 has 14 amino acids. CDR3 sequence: CASSPGLAKETQYF. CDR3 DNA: TGTGCCAGTAGTCCAGGACTGGCCAAAGAGACCCAGTACTTC.

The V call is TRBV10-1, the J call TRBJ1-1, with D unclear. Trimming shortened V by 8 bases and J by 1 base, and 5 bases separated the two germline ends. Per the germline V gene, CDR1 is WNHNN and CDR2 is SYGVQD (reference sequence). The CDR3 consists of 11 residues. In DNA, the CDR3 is TGCGCCAGCCGAGCGAACACTGAAGCTTTCTTT. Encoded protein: CASRANTEAFF.

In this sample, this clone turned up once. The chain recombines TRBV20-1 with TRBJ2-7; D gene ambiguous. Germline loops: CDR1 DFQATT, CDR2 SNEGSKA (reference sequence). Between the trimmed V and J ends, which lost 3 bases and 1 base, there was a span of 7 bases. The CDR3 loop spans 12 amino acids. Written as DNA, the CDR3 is TGCAGTGCTAGTTCAGTTTCCTACGAGCAGTACTTC. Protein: CSASSVSYEQYF.

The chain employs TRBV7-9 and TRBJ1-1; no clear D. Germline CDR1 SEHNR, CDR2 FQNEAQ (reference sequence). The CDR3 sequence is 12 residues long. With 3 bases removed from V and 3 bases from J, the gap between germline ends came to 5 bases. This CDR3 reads CASSFPDTEAFF. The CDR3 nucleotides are TGTGCCAGCAGCTTCCCGGACACTGAAGCTTTCTTT.

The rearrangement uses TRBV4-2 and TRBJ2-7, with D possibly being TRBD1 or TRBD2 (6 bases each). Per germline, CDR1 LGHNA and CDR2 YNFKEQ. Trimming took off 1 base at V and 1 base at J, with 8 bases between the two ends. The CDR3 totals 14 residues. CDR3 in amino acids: CASSQGGGSYEQYF. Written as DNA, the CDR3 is TGTGCCAGCAGCCAAGGAGGGGGGTCCTACGAGCAGTACTTC.

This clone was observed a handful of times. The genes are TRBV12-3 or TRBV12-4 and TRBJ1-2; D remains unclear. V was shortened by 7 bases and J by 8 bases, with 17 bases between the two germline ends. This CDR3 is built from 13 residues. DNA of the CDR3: TGTGCCAGCACCAACGATGGATTCGCGGGCTACACCTTC. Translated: CASTNDGFAGYTF.

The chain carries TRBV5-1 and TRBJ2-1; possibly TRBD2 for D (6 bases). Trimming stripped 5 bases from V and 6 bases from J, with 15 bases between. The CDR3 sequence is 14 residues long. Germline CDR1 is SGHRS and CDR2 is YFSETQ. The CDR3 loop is CASSNGGSSNEQFF. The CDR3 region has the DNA TGCGCCAGCAGTAACGGGGGATCGAGCAATGAGCAGTTCTTC.

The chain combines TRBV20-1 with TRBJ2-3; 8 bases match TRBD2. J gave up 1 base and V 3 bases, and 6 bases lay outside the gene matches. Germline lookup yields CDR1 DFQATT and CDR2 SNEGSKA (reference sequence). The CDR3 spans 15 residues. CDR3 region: CSASIAGGGTDTQYF. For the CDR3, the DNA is TGCAGTGCTAGTATCGCGGGAGGAGGCACAGATACGCAGTATTTT.

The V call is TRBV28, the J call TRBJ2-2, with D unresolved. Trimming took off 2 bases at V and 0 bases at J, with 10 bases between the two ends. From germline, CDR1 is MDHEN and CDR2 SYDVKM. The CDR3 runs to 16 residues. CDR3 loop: CASSLIAGSNTGELFF. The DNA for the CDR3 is TGTGCCAGCAGTTTAATCGCTGGATCGAACACCGGGGAGCTGTTTTTT.

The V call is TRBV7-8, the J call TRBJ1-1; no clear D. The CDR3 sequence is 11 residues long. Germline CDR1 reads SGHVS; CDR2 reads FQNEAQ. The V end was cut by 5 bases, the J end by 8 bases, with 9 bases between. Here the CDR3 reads CASSPRAEAFF. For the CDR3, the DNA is TGTGCCAGCAGCCCCAGAGCGGAAGCTTTCTTT.

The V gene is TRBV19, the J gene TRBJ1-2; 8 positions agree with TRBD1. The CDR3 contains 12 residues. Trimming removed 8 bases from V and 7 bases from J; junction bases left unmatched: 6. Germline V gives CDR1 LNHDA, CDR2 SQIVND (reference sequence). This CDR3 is CASEDREGGYTF. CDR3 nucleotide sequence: TGTGCCAGTGAGGACAGGGAGGGTGGCTACACCTTC. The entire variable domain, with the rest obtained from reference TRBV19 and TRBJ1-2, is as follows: DGGITQSPKYLFRKEGQNVTLSCEQNLNHDAMYWYRQDPGQGLRLIYYSQIVNDFQKGDIAEGYSVSREKKESFPLTVTSAQKNPTAFYLCASEDREGGYTFGSGTRLTVV.

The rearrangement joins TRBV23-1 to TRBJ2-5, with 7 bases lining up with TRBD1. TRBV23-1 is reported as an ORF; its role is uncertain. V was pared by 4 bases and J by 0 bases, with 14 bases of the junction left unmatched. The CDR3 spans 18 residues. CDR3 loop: CASSLTGTELPYQETQYF. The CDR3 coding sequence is TGCGCCAGCAGTCTCACCGGGACAGAGCTACCTTACCAAGAGACCCAGTACTTC.

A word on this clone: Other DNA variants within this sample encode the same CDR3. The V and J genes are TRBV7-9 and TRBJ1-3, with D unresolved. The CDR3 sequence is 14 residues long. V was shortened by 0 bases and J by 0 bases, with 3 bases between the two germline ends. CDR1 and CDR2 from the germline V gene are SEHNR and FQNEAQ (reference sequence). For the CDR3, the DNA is TGTGCCAGCAGCTTAGCGGACTCTGGAAACACCATATATTTT. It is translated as CASSLADSGNTIYF.

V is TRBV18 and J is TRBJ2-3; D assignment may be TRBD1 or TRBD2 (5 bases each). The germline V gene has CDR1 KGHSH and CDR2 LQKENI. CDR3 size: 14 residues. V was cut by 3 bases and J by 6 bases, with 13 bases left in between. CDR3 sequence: CASSPGVVVDTQYF. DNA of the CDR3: TGTGCCAGCTCACCGGGGGTGGTCGTTGATACGCAGTATTTT.

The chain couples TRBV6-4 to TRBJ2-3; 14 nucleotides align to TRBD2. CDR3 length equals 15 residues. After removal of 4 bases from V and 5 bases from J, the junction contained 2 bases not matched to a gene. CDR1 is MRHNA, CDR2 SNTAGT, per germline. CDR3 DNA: TGTGCCAGCAGTGCGACTAGCGGGAGGGGAGATACGCAGTATTTT. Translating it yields CASSATSGRGDTQYF.

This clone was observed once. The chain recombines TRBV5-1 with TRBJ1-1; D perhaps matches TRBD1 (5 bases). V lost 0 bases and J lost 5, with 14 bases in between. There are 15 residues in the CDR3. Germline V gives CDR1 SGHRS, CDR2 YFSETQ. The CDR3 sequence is CASSLEGRVETEAFF. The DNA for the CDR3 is TGCGCCAGCAGCTTGGAAGGCAGGGTGGAGACTGAAGCTTTCTTT.

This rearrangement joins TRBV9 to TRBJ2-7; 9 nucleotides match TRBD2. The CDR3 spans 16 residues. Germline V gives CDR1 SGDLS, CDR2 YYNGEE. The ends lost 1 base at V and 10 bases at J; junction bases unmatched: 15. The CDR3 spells CASSVQEDLAGSPQYF. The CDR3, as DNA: TGTGCCAGCAGCGTACAAGAAGATCTAGCGGGATCACCCCAGTACTTC.

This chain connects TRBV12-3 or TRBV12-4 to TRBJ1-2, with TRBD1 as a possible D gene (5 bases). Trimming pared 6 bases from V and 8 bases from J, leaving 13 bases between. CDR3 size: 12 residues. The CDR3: CASSRRDVGYTF. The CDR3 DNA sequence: TGTGCCAGCAGCCGGAGGGACGTCGGCTACACCTTC.

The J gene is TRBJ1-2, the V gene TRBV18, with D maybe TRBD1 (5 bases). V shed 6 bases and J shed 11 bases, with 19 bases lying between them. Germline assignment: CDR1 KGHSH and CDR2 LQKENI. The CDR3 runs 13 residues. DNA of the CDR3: TGTGCCAGCTCTGAGGCGAAGGGCGAGGGGTACACCTTC. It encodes CASSEAKGEGYTF. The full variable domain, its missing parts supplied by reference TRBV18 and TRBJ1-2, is NAGVMQNPRHLVRRRGQEARLRCSPMKGHSHVYWYRQLPEEGLKFMVYLQKENIIDESGMPKERFSAEFPKEGPSILRIQQVVRGDSAAYFCASSEAKGEGYTFGSGTRLTVV.

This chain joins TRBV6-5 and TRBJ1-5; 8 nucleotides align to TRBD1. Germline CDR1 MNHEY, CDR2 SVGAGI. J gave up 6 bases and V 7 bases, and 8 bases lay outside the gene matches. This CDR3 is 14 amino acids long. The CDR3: CASTHGQGTQPQHF. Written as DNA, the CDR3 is TGTGCCAGCACCCACGGACAGGGAACTCAGCCCCAGCATTTT.

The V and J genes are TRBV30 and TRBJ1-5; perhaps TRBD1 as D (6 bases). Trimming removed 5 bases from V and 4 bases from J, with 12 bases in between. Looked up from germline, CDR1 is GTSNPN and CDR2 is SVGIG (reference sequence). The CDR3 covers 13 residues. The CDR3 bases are TGTGCCTGGGAAAGTCAGGGGAATCAGCCCCAGCATTTT. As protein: CAWESQGNQPQHF.